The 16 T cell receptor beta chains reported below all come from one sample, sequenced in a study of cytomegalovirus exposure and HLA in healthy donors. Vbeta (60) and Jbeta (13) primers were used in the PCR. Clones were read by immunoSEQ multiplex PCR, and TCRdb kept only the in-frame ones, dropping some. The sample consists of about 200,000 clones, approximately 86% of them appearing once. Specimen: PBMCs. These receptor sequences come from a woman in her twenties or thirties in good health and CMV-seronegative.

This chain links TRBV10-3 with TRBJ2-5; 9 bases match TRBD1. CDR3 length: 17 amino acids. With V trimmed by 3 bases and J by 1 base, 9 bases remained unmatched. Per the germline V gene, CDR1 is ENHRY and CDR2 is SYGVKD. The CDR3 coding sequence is TGTGCCATCAGTGATGGGCAGACAGGGGGTTCCCAAGAGACCCAGTACTTC. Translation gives CAISDGQTGGSQETQYF.

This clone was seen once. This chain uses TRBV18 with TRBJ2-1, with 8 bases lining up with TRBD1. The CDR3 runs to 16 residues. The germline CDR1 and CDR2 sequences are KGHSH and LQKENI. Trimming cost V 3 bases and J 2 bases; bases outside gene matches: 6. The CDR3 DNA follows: TGTGCCAGCTCACCCCTGACAGGGGTCACCTACAATGAGCAGTTCTTC. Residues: CASSPLTGVTYNEQFF.

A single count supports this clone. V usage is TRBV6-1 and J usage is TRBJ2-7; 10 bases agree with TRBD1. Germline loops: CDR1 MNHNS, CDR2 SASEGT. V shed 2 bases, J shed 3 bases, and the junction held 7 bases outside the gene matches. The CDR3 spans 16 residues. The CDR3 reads CASSEYLGQGIYEQYF. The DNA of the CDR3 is TGTGCCAGCAGTGAATATCTGGGACAGGGGATCTACGAGCAGTACTTC.

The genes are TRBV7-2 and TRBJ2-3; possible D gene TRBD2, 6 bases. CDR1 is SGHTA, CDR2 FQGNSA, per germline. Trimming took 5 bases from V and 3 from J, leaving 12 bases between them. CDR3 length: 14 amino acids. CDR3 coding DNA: TGTGCCAGCAGCCCGGGACTCGTTACAGATACGCAGTATTTT. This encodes CASSPGLVTDTQYF. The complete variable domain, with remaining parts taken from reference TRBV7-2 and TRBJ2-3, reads GAGVSQSPSNKVTEKGKDVELRCDPISGHTALYWYRQSLGQGLEFLIYFQGNSAPDKSGLPSDRFSAERTGGSVSTLTIQRTQQEDSAVYLCASSPGLVTDTQYFGPGTRLTVL.

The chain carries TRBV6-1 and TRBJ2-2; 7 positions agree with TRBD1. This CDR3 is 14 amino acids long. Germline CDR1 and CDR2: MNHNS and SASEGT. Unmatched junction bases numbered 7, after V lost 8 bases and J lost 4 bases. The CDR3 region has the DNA TGTGCCAGCCTCGACAGGGTGGGCACCGGGGAGCTGTTTTTT. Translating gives CASLDRVGTGELFF.

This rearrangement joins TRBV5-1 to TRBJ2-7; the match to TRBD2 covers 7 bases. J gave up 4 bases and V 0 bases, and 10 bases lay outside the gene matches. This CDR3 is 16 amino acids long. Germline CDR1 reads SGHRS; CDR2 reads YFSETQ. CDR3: CASSLAAGETLYEQYF. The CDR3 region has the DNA TGCGCCAGCAGCTTGGCCGCGGGAGAGACCTTGTACGAGCAGTACTTC.

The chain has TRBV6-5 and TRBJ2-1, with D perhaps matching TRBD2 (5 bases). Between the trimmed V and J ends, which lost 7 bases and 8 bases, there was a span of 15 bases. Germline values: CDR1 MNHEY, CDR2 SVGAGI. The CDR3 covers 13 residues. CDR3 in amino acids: CASTILGGHEQFF. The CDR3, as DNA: TGTGCCAGCACCATACTAGGCGGTCATGAGCAGTTCTTC.

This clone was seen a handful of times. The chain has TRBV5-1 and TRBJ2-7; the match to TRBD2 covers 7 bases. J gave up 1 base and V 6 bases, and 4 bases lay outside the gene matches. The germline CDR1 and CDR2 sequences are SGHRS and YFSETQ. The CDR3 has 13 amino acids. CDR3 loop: CASTQGGSYEQYF. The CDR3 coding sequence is TGCGCCAGCACCCAGGGAGGGTCCTACGAGCAGTACTTC. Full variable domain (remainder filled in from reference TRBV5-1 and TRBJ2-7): KAGVTQTPRYLIKTRGQQVTLSCSPISGHRSVSWYQQTPGQGLQFLFEYFSETQRNKGNFPGRFSGRQFSNSRSEMNVSTLELGDSALYLCASTQGGSYEQYFGPGTRLTVT.

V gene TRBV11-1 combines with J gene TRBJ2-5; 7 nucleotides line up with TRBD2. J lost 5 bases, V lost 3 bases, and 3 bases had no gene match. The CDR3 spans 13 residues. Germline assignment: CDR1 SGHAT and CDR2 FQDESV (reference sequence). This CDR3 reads CASSFRGEETQYF. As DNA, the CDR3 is TGTGCCAGCAGCTTTCGGGGGGAGGAGACCCAGTACTTC. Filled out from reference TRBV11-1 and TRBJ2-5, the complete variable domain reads EAEVAQSPRYKITEKSQAVAFWCDPISGHATLYWYRQILGQGPELLVQFQDESVVDDSQLPKDRFSAERLKGVDSTLKIQPAELGDSAMYLCASSFRGEETQYFGPGTRLLVL.

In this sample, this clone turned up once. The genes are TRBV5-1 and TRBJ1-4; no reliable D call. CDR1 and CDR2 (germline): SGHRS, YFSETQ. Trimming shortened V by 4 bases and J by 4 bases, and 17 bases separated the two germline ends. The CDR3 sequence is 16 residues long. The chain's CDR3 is CASSPNSEAVNEKLFF. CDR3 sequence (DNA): TGCGCCAGCAGCCCGAACTCGGAGGCCGTTAATGAAAAACTGTTTTTT. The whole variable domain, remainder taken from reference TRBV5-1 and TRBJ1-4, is KAGVTQTPRYLIKTRGQQVTLSCSPISGHRSVSWYQQTPGQGLQFLFEYFSETQRNKGNFPGRFSGRQFSNSRSEMNVSTLELGDSALYLCASSPNSEAVNEKLFFGSGTQLSVL.

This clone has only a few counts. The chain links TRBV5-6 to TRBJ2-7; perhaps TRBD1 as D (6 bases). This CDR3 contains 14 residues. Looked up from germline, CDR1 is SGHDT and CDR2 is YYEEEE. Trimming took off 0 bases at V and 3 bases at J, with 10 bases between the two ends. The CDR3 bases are TGTGCCAGCAGCTTGGAGGACAGCAACTACGAGCAGTACTTC. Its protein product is CASSLEDSNYEQYF. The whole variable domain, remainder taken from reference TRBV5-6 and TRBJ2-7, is DAGVTQSPTHLIKTRGQQVTLRCSPKSGHDTVSWYQQALGQGPQFIFQYYEEEERQRGNFPDRFSGHQFPNYSSELNVNALLLGDSALYLCASSLEDSNYEQYFGPGTRLTVT.

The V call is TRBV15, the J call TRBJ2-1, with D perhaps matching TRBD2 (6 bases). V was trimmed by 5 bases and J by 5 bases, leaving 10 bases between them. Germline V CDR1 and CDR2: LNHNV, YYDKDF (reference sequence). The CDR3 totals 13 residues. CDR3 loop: CATSSGLNNEQFF. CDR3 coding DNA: TGTGCCACCAGCTCGGGACTCAACAATGAGCAGTTCTTC.

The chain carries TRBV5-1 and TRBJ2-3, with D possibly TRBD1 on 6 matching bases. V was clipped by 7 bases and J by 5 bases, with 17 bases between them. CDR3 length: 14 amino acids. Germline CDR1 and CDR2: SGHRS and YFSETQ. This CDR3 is CASGVDRSRDTQYF. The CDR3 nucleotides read TGCGCCAGCGGAGTAGACAGGAGTAGAGATACGCAGTATTTT. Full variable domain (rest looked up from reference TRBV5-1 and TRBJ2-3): KAGVTQTPRYLIKTRGQQVTLSCSPISGHRSVSWYQQTPGQGLQFLFEYFSETQRNKGNFPGRFSGRQFSNSRSEMNVSTLELGDSALYLCASGVDRSRDTQYFGPGTRLTVL.

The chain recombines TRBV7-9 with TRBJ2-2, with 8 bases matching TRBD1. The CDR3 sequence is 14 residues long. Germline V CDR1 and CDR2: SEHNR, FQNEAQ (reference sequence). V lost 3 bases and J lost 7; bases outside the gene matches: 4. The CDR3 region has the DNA TGTGCCAGCAGCTTGCAGGGGACAGGCGGGGAGCTGTTTTTT. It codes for CASSLQGTGGELFF.

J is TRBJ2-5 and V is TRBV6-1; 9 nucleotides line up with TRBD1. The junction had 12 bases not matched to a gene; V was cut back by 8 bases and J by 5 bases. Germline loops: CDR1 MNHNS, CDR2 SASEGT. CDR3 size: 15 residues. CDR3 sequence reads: CASRVSGTGRETQYF. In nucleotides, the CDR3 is TGTGCCAGCCGGGTCTCCGGGACAGGGCGGGAGACCCAGTACTTC.

As DNA, the CDR3 is TGTGCCAGCAGTTTAGGCCGGGGATTAAATCGCGAGCAGTACTTC. Translation gives CASSLGRGLNREQYF. The chain is built from TRBV28 and TRBJ2-7, with a weak D call TRBD2 (5 bases). V lost 2 bases to trimming and J lost 6 bases, with 17 bases between them. CDR3 length equals 15 residues. CDR1 MDHEN and CDR2 SYDVKM come from the germline V gene.